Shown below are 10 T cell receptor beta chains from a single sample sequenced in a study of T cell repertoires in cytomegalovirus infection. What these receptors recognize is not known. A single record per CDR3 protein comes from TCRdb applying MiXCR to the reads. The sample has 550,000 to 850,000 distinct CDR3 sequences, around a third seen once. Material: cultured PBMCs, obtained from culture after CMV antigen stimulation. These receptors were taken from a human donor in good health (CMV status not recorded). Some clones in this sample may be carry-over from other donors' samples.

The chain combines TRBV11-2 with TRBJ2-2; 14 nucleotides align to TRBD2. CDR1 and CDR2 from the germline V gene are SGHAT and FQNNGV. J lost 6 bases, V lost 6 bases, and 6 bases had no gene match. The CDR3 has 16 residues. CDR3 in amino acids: CASRHGTSGSAGELFF. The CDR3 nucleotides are TGTGCCAGCAGACATGGGACTAGCGGGAGCGCCGGGGAGCTGTTTTTT. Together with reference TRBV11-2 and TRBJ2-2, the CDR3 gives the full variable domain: EAGVAQSPRYKIIEKRQSVAFWCNPISGHATLYWYQQILGQGPKLLIQFQNNGVVDDSQLPKDRFSAERLKGVDSTLKIQPAKLEDSAVYLCASRHGTSGSAGELFFGEGSRLTVL.

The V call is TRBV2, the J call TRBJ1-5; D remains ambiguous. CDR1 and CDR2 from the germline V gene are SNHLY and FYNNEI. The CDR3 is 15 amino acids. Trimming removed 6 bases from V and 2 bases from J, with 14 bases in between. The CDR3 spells CASRGYPGGNQPQHF. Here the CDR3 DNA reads TGTGCCAGCAGGGGCTACCCAGGTGGCAATCAGCCCCAGCATTTT.

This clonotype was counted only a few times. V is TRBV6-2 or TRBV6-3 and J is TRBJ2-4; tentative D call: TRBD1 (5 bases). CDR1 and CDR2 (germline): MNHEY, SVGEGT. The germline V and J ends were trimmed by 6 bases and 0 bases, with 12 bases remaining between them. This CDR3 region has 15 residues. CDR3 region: CASSLQGVAKNIQYF. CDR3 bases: TGTGCCAGCAGCCTCCAAGGGGTAGCCAAAAACATTCAGTACTTC.

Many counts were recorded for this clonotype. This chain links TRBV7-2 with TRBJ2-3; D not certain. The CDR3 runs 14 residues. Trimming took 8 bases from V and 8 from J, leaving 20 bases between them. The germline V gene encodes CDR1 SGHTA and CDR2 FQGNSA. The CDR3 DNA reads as TGTGCCAGCCGCACCTGGGCGGTAGTTTCTACGCAGTATTTT. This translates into CASRTWAVVSTQYF.

CDR3 residues: CATSLSRSGANVLTF. CDR3 DNA sequence: TGTGCCACCTCGCTGTCGCGATCTGGGGCCAACGTCCTGACTTTC. The genes are TRBV24-1 and TRBJ2-6; D remains unclear. The germline CDR1 and CDR2 sequences are KGHDR and SFDVKD. Trimming removed 9 bases from V and 1 base from J, with 12 bases in between. This CDR3 has 15 amino acids.

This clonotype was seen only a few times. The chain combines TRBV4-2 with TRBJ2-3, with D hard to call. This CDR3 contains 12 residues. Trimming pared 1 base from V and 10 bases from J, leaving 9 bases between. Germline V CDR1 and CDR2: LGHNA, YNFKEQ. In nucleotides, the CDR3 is TGTGCCAGCAGCCAAGGGGGTAGGGCGCAGTATTTT. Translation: CASSQGGRAQYF.

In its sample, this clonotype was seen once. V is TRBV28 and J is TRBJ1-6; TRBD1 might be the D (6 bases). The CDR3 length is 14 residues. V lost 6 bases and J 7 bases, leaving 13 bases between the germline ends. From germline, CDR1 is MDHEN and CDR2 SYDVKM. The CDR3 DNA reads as TGTGCCAGCAGGGCTCCGGGACAAAATTCACCCCTCCACTTT. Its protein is CASRAPGQNSPLHF.

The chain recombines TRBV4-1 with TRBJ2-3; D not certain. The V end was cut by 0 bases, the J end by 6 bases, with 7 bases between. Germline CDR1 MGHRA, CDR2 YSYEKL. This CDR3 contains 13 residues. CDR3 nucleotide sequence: TGCGCCAGCAGCCAAGATCCCCTTGATACGCAGTATTTT. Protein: CASSQDPLDTQYF.

The CDR3 is CATSRVGTGTGQPQHF. The CDR3 DNA reads TGTGCCACCAGCAGAGTGGGGACAGGGACCGGTCAGCCCCAGCATTTT. The chain has TRBV15 and TRBJ1-5; TRBD1 matches 9 bases. The CDR3 runs 16 residues. The germline V gene has CDR1 LNHNV and CDR2 YYDKDF (reference sequence). The trim removed 1 base at V and 6 bases at J, leaving 7 bases unmatched. Full variable domain (rest looked up from reference TRBV15 and TRBJ1-5): DAMVIQNPRYQVTQFGKPVTLSCSQTLNHNVMYWYQQKSSQAPKLLFHYYDKDFNNEADTPDNFQSRRPNTSFCFLDIRSPGLGDTAMYLCATSRVGTGTGQPQHFGDGTRLSIL.

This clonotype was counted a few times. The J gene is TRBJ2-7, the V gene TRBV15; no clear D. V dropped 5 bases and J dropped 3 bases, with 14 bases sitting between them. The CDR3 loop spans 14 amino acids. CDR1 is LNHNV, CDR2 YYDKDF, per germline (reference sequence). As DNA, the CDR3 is TGTGCCACCAGCCCCAGTTTCAGTAACTACGAGCAGTACTTC. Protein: CATSPSFSNYEQYF.